The clone carrying this T cell receptor beta chain was picked up many times. Its cognate antigen is unknown. This entry comes from a study of T-cell reconstitution after alpha-beta-depleted transplantation in children. Study-level points and caveats: T-cell counts and diversity at one year following transplant were attributed mainly to newly produced T cells. Surviving recipient T cells and thymic progenitors produced the high day-60 TCRbeta diversity seen in some patients. There were reportedly several hundred expanded graft clones from which alpha-beta T cells came about two months after transplant.

The TCRbeta library incorporated unique molecular identifiers. TCRdb re-derived calls from the PCR reads in MiXCR, one entry per CDR3 protein. The table has about 17,000 distinct CDR3 sequences, 9.5% to 15% seen once. Germline V lookup: CDR1 SNHLY, CDR2 FYNNEI. The CDR3 has 15 amino acids. V was clipped by 7 bases and J by 3 bases; unmatched bases: 4. Here the sequenced sample was PBMCs, mostly from graft donor cells, taken 180 days after TCRalphabeta/CD19-depleted stem cell transplant. The chain employs TRBV2 and TRBJ2-1; 12 nucleotides align to TRBD2. The TCR originated in a boy in the first two years of life who had a stem cell transplant for Wiskott-Aldrich syndrome, so the T cells may come from the graft donor. In DNA form, the CDR3 reads TGTGCCAGCATTCCGACTAGCGGGAGCTACAATGAGCAGTTCTTC. It translates to CASIPTSGSYNEQFF.